This T cell receptor (beta chain) came from a study of blood T cell repertoires in COVID-19. Study-level information: Samples of COVID-19 (acute and convalescent) were obtained from the United States, Italy and Spain. PBMCs, B-cell-depleted T cells, or T cells were the source of the cDNA or gDNA that made up the material.

The CDR3 is made up of 18 amino acids. Germline V CDR1 and CDR2: MNHEY, SVGEGT. Germline trimming cut 1 base from V and 1 base from J; bases unmatched to any gene: 12. In the original analysis: Reference gene primer amplification in the assay estimated nucleated cell counts. The repertoire was sequenced with immunoSEQ multiplex PCR; TCRdb's copy has only in-frame clones and lacks some. V, J and clone size are those of that table, while D and trimming were read from the DNA. The sample has about 80,000 clones, around 88% seen once. The chain joins TRBV6-2 or TRBV6-3 to TRBJ1-1; 7 nucleotides match TRBD1. This clonotype was sampled from a woman older than 75 with acute or convalescent COVID-19. Sequenced material: peripheral blood. CDR3 amino acids: CASSYFFPRQGENTEAFF. The CDR3 nucleotides are TGTGCCAGCAGTTACTTTTTTCCCCGACAGGGCGAGAACACTGAAGCTTTCTTT.